This TCR beta chain emerged from a study of monozygotic twins with cystic fibrosis. This clone appeared a single time. Assay used: immunoSEQ multiplex PCR; TCRdb lists only in-frame clones, some missing. This table holds fewer than 30,000 clones, 90% found once. The specimen sequenced was blood. This sequence originates from a girl aged 2-15 years with cystic fibrosis.

Here the CDR3 reads CASRLLGVAKDTQYF. The CDR3 nucleotides are TGTGCCAGCAGGTTGCTTGGAGTAGCGAAAGATACGCAGTATTTT. The rearrangement joins TRBV5-6 to TRBJ2-3, with D maybe TRBD2 (5 bases). This CDR3 is built from 15 residues. Germline assignment: CDR1 SGHDT and CDR2 YYEEEE. V was cut by 5 bases and J by 5 bases, with 18 bases left in between.